Each of the 21 T cell receptor beta chains below was sequenced from the same sample in a study of blood T cell repertoires in COVID-19 (dated by TCRdb to the early 2020s). The library relied on the immunoSEQ multiplex PCR assay. In its TCRdb copy, this immuneACCESS table keeps in-frame sequences only and misses some clones. Where compared with another copy, unresolved V genes explain less than half of these, and the others have no known cause. This sample has about 260,000 clones in its table, and approximately 80% of those were observed once. The ten largest clones represent under 5% of the sample. What was sequenced was peripheral blood. These receptors all come from a man aged 55 to 70 with acute or convalescent COVID-19.

The chain carries TRBV6-5 and TRBJ2-1; the D is unclear. V lost 6 bases and J 0 bases, leaving 9 bases between the germline ends. Per germline, CDR1 MNHEY and CDR2 SVGAGI. The CDR3 loop spans 14 amino acids. This chain's CDR3 is CASSPLVSYNEQFF. The CDR3 nucleotides read TGTGCCAGCAGCCCGTTAGTCTCCTACAATGAGCAGTTCTTC.

This chain uses TRBV10-3 with TRBJ1-5, with D unclear. V was clipped by 0 bases and J by 4 bases, with 13 bases between them. Germline CDR1 reads ENHRY; CDR2 reads SYGVKD. CDR3 length equals 16 residues. The CDR3 reads CAISESTAEGNQPQHF. The CDR3 nucleotides read TGTGCCATCAGTGAGTCAACAGCTGAGGGTAATCAGCCCCAGCATTTT.

This clone was counted between two and nine times. V usage is TRBV7-9 and J usage is TRBJ1-4, with D perhaps matching TRBD1 (6 bases). CDR3 length equals 15 residues. Per germline, CDR1 SEHNR and CDR2 FQNEAQ (reference sequence). V was shortened by 5 bases and J by 7 bases, with 17 bases between the two germline ends. CDR3 protein: CASSLWTAGGEKLFF. CDR3 nucleotides: TGTGCCAGCAGCCTATGGACAGCTGGGGGTGAAAAACTGTTTTTT.

The V and J genes are TRBV19 and TRBJ2-7, with 7 bases fitting TRBD2. Trimming took 0 bases from V and 5 from J; bases not matched to a gene: 1. Germline V gene lookup returns CDR1 LNHDA and CDR2 SQIVND (reference sequence). This CDR3 contains 13 residues. The CDR3 loop reads CASSIDRGDEQYF. The CDR3 DNA is TGTGCCAGTAGTATAGATCGGGGGGACGAGCAGTACTTC. The full variable domain, its missing parts supplied by reference TRBV19 and TRBJ2-7, is DGGITQSPKYLFRKEGQNVTLSCEQNLNHDAMYWYRQDPGQGLRLIYYSQIVNDFQKGDIAEGYSVSREKKESFPLTVTSAQKNPTAFYLCASSIDRGDEQYFGPGTRLTVT.

The chain uses TRBV7-8 and TRBJ2-3, with no clear D. Per germline, CDR1 SGHVS and CDR2 FQNEAQ. V lost 5 bases and J lost 3, with 18 bases in between. The CDR3 extends over 16 amino acids. DNA for the CDR3: TGTGCCAGCAGCCCCTATAGCCCACGTGGGACAGATACGCAGTATTTT. Its protein is CASSPYSPRGTDTQYF.

V gene TRBV4-1 combines with J gene TRBJ1-5; D ambiguous. The CDR3 has 14 residues. Germline lookup yields CDR1 MGHRA and CDR2 YSYEKL. V was pared by 1 base and J by 6 bases, with 10 bases between. The CDR3 nucleotides read TGCGCCAGCAGCCAAGCACTTTCCCCTCAGCCCCAGCATTTT. Residues: CASSQALSPQPQHF.

V gene TRBV25-1 combines with J gene TRBJ2-7, with 7 positions matching TRBD1. J lost 3 bases, V lost 4 bases, and 6 bases had no gene match. Germline-derived CDR1 and CDR2 are MGHDK and SYGVNS. The CDR3 extends over 14 amino acids. CDR3 sequence: CASSGGQSNYEQYF. CDR3 nucleotides: TGTGCCAGCAGTGGGGGACAGTCCAACTACGAGCAGTACTTC.

This rearrangement joins TRBV7-9 to TRBJ2-7, with TRBD1 identical over 7 bases. V was clipped by 0 bases and J by 3 bases; unmatched bases: 5. The CDR3 is 15 residues long. The germline V gene has CDR1 SEHNR and CDR2 FQNEAQ (reference sequence). CDR3 region: CASSLASGTVYEQYF. The CDR3 DNA reads as TGTGCCAGCAGCTTAGCTTCGGGGACAGTCTACGAGCAGTACTTC.

The gene calls are TRBV5-1 and TRBJ2-6; maybe TRBD1 (5 bases). This CDR3 has 17 amino acids. The V end lost 0 bases, the J end lost 0 bases, and 10 bases lay between the germline ends. Germline CDR1 is SGHRS and CDR2 is YFSETQ. The CDR3 DNA is TGCGCCAGCAGCTTGGACAGGCAGAGCTCTGGGGCCAACGTCCTGACTTTC. As protein: CASSLDRQSSGANVLTF.

The chain joins TRBV10-3 to TRBJ2-2; tentative D call: TRBD1 (6 bases). The CDR3 is 18 amino acids. Germline V lookup: CDR1 ENHRY, CDR2 SYGVKD. The ends were cut back, 6 bases at V and 2 bases at J, with 22 bases in the middle. The CDR3 region has the DNA TGTGCCATCAGCGCCCCGGGGAGACAGGCCCTAAACACCGGGGAGCTGTTTTTT. This sequence encodes CAISAPGRQALNTGELFF.

The chain recombines TRBV9 with TRBJ1-2; a possible D gene is TRBD1 (6 bases). The CDR3 is 14 amino acids. Trimming left V 4 bases short and J 7 bases short, with 17 bases between. CDR1 and CDR2 from the germline V gene are SGDLS and YYNGEE. As DNA, the CDR3 is TGTGCCAGCAGCCCCAGGACAGTGGGTGTTGGCTACACCTTC. Translated, it gives CASSPRTVGVGYTF.

The rearrangement uses TRBV5-1 and TRBJ1-4, with TRBD1 matching over 7 bases. CDR3 length equals 15 residues. Germline loops: CDR1 SGHRS, CDR2 YFSETQ. V lost 6 bases and J lost 7; bases outside the gene matches: 12. The CDR3 here is CASNRQGEWGEKLFF. The CDR3 DNA reads TGCGCCAGCAATCGGCAGGGGGAATGGGGTGAAAAACTGTTTTTT.

J is TRBJ1-5 and V is TRBV10-3; tentative D call: TRBD1 (6 bases). Deletions cut 4 bases from V and 0 bases from J, with 22 bases between. Germline CDR1 ENHRY, CDR2 SYGVKD. The CDR3 loop spans 19 amino acids. The CDR3 region has the DNA TGTGCCATCAGTGCGTCGGGGGCTGCAGAAGACTATAGCAATCAGCCCCAGCATTTT. Residues: CAISASGAAEDYSNQPQHF.

In its sample, this clone was seen once. The chain has TRBV29-1 and TRBJ1-5; D might be TRBD1 (6 bases). Germline CDR1 reads SQVTM; CDR2 reads ANQGSEA. V lost 4 bases to trimming and J lost 6 bases, with 13 bases between them. The CDR3 sequence is 13 residues long. The CDR3 loop is CSVVTGSGQPQHF. In nucleotides, the CDR3 is TGCAGCGTTGTTACAGGGAGCGGTCAGCCCCAGCATTTT.

This clone was recorded only once. CDR3 in DNA: TGTGCCAGCAGTTCCTTTGCGGGACAGGGGGCCTACGAGCAGTACTTC. Translation: CASSSFAGQGAYEQYF. This chain uses TRBV28 with TRBJ2-7, with TRBD1 matching over 11 bases. The CDR3 covers 16 residues. V dropped 4 bases and J dropped 2; count of bases not matched to a gene: 7. Germline CDR1 reads MDHEN; CDR2 reads SYDVKM.

The V gene is TRBV7-2, the J gene TRBJ1-5, with TRBD1 matching 7 bases. The CDR3 is 14 residues long. V shed 4 bases and J 2 bases; nucleotides not matched to a gene: 2. Germline V gene lookup returns CDR1 SGHTA and CDR2 FQGNSA. This chain's CDR3 is CASSSTGGNQPQHF. CDR3 sequence (DNA): TGTGCCAGCAGCTCAACAGGGGGCAATCAGCCCCAGCATTTT.

The J gene is TRBJ2-6, the V gene TRBV19; TRBD1 aligns across 9 bases. The CDR3 totals 15 residues. Germline V CDR1 and CDR2: LNHDA, SQIVND (reference sequence). V gave up 9 bases and J gave up 4 bases; unmatched junction bases: 7. The CDR3 DNA reads as TGTGCCAGCCGGGACAGGGTAGCCGGGGCCAACGTCCTGACTTTC. Translation: CASRDRVAGANVLTF.

This clone was seen more than once but under ten times. This rearrangement joins TRBV5-4 to TRBJ2-7; D uncertain. Germline CDR1 and CDR2: SGHNT and YYREEE (reference sequence). Trimming left V 4 bases short and J 1 base short, with 12 bases between. This CDR3 contains 14 residues. As DNA, the CDR3 is TGTGCCAGCAGCCCCCGCGGTCCATCCTACGAGCAGTACTTC. It encodes CASSPRGPSYEQYF.

The chain combines TRBV3-1 (or the pseudogene TRBV3-2) with TRBJ2-7, with TRBD2 matching 14 bases. Per the germline V gene, CDR1 is LGHDT and CDR2 is YNNKEL (reference sequence). The length of the CDR3 is 15 residues. With V trimmed by 3 bases and J by 6 bases, 4 bases remained unmatched. CDR3 DNA: TGTGCCAGCAGCCAGTCGGGACTAGCGGGAGTCGAGCAGTACTTC. Amino acid sequence: CASSQSGLAGVEQYF.

The chain couples TRBV21-1 to TRBJ1-3. TRBV21-1 is assigned pseudogene status. The CDR3 runs 18 residues. The CDR3 region is CASSKALRGAAAGNTIYF. For the CDR3, the DNA is TGTGCCAGCAGCAAAGCCCTGCGGGGGGCAGCTGCTGGAAACACCATATATTTT.

The chain has TRBV2 and TRBJ2-3; D is possibly TRBD1 (6 bases). Trimming cost V 6 bases and J 2 bases, with 12 bases left between them. The CDR3 runs 14 residues. Germline loops: CDR1 SNHLY, CDR2 FYNNEI. The CDR3 region has the DNA TGTGCCAGCAGGGCCGGGACAACCACAGATACGCAGTATTTT. Encoded protein: CASRAGTTTDTQYF.